Sequencing of this T cell receptor beta chain was carried out in a study of cytomegalovirus exposure and HLA in healthy donors. This PCR relied on a set of 60 Vbeta primers and 13 Jbeta primers. Sequencing used immunoSEQ multiplex PCR; TCRdb keeps in-frame clones, though not all of them. The sample has roughly 150,000 clones; roughly 76% are singletons. Germline V gene lookup returns CDR1 LNHDA and CDR2 SQIVND (reference sequence). This CDR3 is 13 amino acids long. The germline V and J ends were trimmed by 7 bases and 4 bases, with 10 bases remaining between them. The source material was PBMCs. The TCR comes from a male donor in good health and CMV-seronegative. The rearrangement links TRBV19 to TRBJ1-4; tentatively, D is TRBD1 (5 bases). The CDR3 region has the DNA TGTGCCAGTACAGGGTCCGGTAATGAAAAACTGTTTTTT. Residues: CASTGSGNEKLFF.